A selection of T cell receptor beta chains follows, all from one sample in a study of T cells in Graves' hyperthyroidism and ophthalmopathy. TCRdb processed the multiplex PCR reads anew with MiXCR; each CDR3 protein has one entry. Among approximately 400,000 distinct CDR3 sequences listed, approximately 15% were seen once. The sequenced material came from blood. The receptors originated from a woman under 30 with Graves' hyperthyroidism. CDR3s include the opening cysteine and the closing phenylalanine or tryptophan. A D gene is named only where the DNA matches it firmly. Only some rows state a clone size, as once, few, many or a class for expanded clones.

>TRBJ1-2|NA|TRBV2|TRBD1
TGTGCCAGCAGTGTTCGTTTGGGGACAGACCTGAATGGCTACACCTTC
CASSVRLGTDLNGYTF
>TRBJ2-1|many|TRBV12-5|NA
TGTGCTAGTGCCCCCATATCCTCCTACAATGAGCAGTTCTTC
CASAPISSYNEQFF
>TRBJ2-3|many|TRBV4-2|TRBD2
TGTGCCAGCAGCCAAGAGGGGGCGGGAGGGCCTACAGATACGCAGTATTTT
CASSQEGAGGPTDTQYF
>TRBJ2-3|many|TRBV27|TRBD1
TGTGCCAGCAGTTCACAGGGGGCGGGCACAGATACGCAGTATTTT
CASSSQGAGTDTQYF
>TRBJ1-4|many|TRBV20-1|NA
TGCAGTGCTAGAGACCCAGGGCCCGCAACTAATGAAAAACTGTTTTTT
CSARDPGPATNEKLFF
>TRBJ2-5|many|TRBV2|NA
TGTGCCAGCAGTGAAACGGACCCCAAACGCACCCAGTACTTC
CASSETDPKRTQYF
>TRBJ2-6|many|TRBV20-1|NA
TGCAGTGCTAGTACCCAGGGCTCTGGGGCCAACGTCCTGACTTTC
CSASTQGSGANVLTF
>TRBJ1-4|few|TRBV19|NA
TGTGCCAGTAGTATAGATCTAATCTCGAGAGGAAATGAAAAACTGTTTTTT
CASSIDLISRGNEKLFF
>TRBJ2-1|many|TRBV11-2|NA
TGTGCCAGCAGCTTAGATGGGCTACCCGGCGGTGAGCAGTTCTTC
CASSLDGLPGGEQFF
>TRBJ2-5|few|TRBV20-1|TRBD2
TGCAGTGCTAGAGATGGGGGGGGGGGGGAGACCCAGTACTTC
CSARDGGGGETQYF
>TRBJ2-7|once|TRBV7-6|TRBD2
TGTGCCAGCAGCTACGGGAGGGCAACCGGAGAATACGAGCAGTACTTC
CASSYGRATGEYEQYF